This TCR beta chain was recorded in a study of early stage breast cancer tumors. The V gene end was trimmed by 0 bases and the J gene end by 3 bases; junction bases not matched to a gene: 6. The V gene's germline CDR1 is SGHRS and CDR2 YFSETQ. The CDR3 sequence is 16 residues long. Study results and caveats: Compared with adjacent normal breast tissue, tumors showed around 2.7-fold greater T cell density and higher clonality.

Concerning this clone: As yet, its antigen is unknown.

Each sample had two DNA replicates, 0.45 to 0.65 ug blood or roughly 1.4 ug tissue. The protocol was immunoSEQ multiplex PCR, while the TCRdb copy is restricted to in-frame clones and leaves out a portion. The sample contains 25,000 to 30,000 clones, 80% of which appear only once. The rearrangement joins TRBV5-1 to TRBJ2-3; 8 nucleotides line up with TRBD2. The source is a person between 55 and 70 years old with breast cancer. Sequencing was done on a sample of blood. CDR3 loop: CASSLGSGLETDTQYF. The CDR3, as DNA: TGCGCCAGCAGCTTGGGGTCGGGACTAGAAACAGATACGCAGTATTTT.